The 31 T cell receptor beta chains below were found in one sample sequenced in a study of identical twins. TCRdb redid the calling of the 5' RACE reads with MiXCR, one entry per CDR3 protein. The sample comprises some 690,000 distinct CDR3 sequences, 20% to 25% of which are singletons, and more than 4% rests with the top ten. These data also featured in a second study, about T cells expressing NK-cell markers.

Source material: PBMCs. These receptors originate from a woman aged 18-29 years in good health.

The table lists this clonotype with a count of one. The rearrangement uses TRBV12-3 or TRBV12-4 and TRBJ2-1; 8 positions agree with TRBD2. The CDR3 contains 18 residues. With V trimmed by 6 bases and J by 5 bases, 18 bases remained unmatched. This chain's CDR3 is CASSPPSGGSLGNNEQFF. The CDR3 DNA is TGTGCCAGCAGCCCCCCAAGCGGGGGAAGTCTGGGGAACAATGAGCAGTTCTTC.

This chain uses TRBV20-1 with TRBJ1-6; 7 bases fit TRBD1. The germline V gene encodes CDR1 DFQATT and CDR2 SNEGSKA (reference sequence). V was clipped by 4 bases and J by 8 bases; unmatched bases: 5. The CDR3 has 13 residues. For the CDR3, the DNA is TGCAGTGCTACCCGACAGGGTGATTCACCCCTCCACTTT. This encodes CSATRQGDSPLHF.

This clonotype was seen a single time. A much larger clonotype is one base distant, so this may be a read error. This chain uses TRBV12-3 or TRBV12-4 with TRBJ1-6; D remains unclear. The CDR3 covers 13 residues. V shed 6 bases and J shed 10 bases, with 13 bases lying between them. CDR3 sequence reads: CASSTNAGSPLHF. In nucleotides, the CDR3 is TGTGCCAGCAGCACGAACGCAGGATCACCCCTCCACTTT.

This clonotype was seen at least ten times. The gene calls are TRBV12-3 or TRBV12-4 and TRBJ2-1; a weak D match, TRBD2 (5 bases). Trimming removed 5 bases at V and 9 bases at J, with 17 bases between. This CDR3 has 14 amino acids. The CDR3 loop reads CASSLFLEGSEQFF. The CDR3 DNA follows: TGTGCCAGCAGTCTCTTCCTAGAGGGTAGTGAGCAGTTCTTC.

This chain joins TRBV19 and TRBJ2-1; 11 nucleotides align to TRBD2. The germline V gene has CDR1 LNHDA and CDR2 SQIVND (reference sequence). This CDR3 is 15 amino acids long. V shed 4 bases, J shed 3 bases, and the junction held 2 bases outside the gene matches. Here the CDR3 reads CASSRLAGFYNEQFF. The DNA of the CDR3 is TGTGCCAGTAGTAGACTAGCGGGATTCTACAATGAGCAGTTCTTC.

The chain carries TRBV20-1 and TRBJ2-7; D gene unclear. This CDR3 has 13 residues. Per the germline V gene, CDR1 is DFQATT and CDR2 is SNEGSKA (reference sequence). V was cut by 3 bases and J by 5 bases, with 14 bases left in between. The CDR3, as DNA: TGCAGTGCTAGTAACAGTGCTCCTCACGAGCAGTACTTC. This sequence encodes CSASNSAPHEQYF.

The CDR3: CASSFKAGGPYTGELFF. The CDR3 nucleotides are TGTGCCAGCAGTTTTAAGGCGGGGGGGCCCTACACCGGGGAGCTGTTTTTT. V is TRBV12-3 or TRBV12-4 and J is TRBJ2-2; TRBD2 agrees at 9 bases. Losses at the gene ends were 3 bases for V and 3 bases for J; bases not matched to a gene: 8. CDR3 size: 17 residues.

The chain recombines TRBV5-1 with TRBJ2-1; D possibly matches TRBD1 or TRBD2 (5 bases each). V was cut by 1 base and J by 7 bases, with 9 bases left in between. Germline CDR1 SGHRS, CDR2 YFSETQ. CDR3 size: 13 residues. The chain's CDR3 is CASSLLEGNEQFF. As DNA, the CDR3 is TGCGCCAGCAGCTTGCTAGAGGGGAATGAGCAGTTCTTC.

The chain joins TRBV12-3 or TRBV12-4 to TRBJ2-2; a weak D match, TRBD2 (6 bases). This CDR3 has 18 residues. The V end was cut by 1 base, the J end by 3 bases, with 18 bases between. CDR3 bases: TGTGCCAGCAGTTTAGAGGGGTTGGGGCTAGCGTACACCGGGGAGCTGTTTTTT. Its protein is CASSLEGLGLAYTGELFF.

V usage is TRBV27 and J usage is TRBJ1-1; D perhaps matches TRBD1 (6 bases). CDR1 is MNHEY, CDR2 SMNVEV, per germline (reference sequence). V shed 4 bases and J shed 5 bases, with 17 bases lying between them. The CDR3 covers 15 residues. For the CDR3, the DNA is TGTGCCAGCAGTTCTGGGACCCTAGGGGGAACTGAAGCTTTCTTT. Translated: CASSSGTLGGTEAFF.

This clonotype was seen repeatedly, ten times or more. This chain uses TRBV20-1 with TRBJ2-5; D gene uncertain. Germline loops: CDR1 DFQATT, CDR2 SNEGSKA (reference sequence). The CDR3 spans 11 residues. The germline V and J ends were trimmed by 0 bases and 5 bases, with 4 bases remaining between them. The CDR3 sequence: CSARERETQYF. The DNA for the CDR3 is TGCAGTGCTAGAGAGCGGGAGACCCAGTACTTC.

There are many counts of this clonotype. The gene calls are TRBV10-2 and TRBJ1-5; 9 bases are shared with TRBD1. The CDR3 is made up of 16 amino acids. V lost 7 bases and J lost 4; bases outside the gene matches: 11. The germline gives CDR1 WSHSY, CDR2 SAAADI. The CDR3: CASIPMRTGDNQPQHF. The CDR3 nucleotides are TGCGCCAGCATCCCTATGAGGACAGGGGATAATCAGCCCCAGCATTTT.

The rearrangement links TRBV7-2 to TRBJ1-5; 8 bases agree with TRBD1. The germline gives CDR1 SGHTA, CDR2 FQGNSA. This CDR3 has 14 residues. The ends lost 5 bases at V and 5 bases at J; junction bases unmatched: 5. The CDR3 region has the DNA TGTGCCAGCAGCACTCAACAGGGGGATCAGCCCCAGCATTTT. Amino acids: CASSTQQGDQPQHF.

This clonotype occurred a few times. V usage is TRBV9 and J usage is TRBJ2-3; 9 bases line up with TRBD1. Trimming cost V 4 bases and J 5 bases; bases outside gene matches: 11. Germline V CDR1 and CDR2: SGDLS, YYNGEE. This CDR3 has 16 amino acids. The CDR3 nucleotides are TGTGCCAGCAGCCTCCGGGACAGGGTGGGGGGAGATACGCAGTATTTT. It specifies CASSLRDRVGGDTQYF.

The table lists this clonotype with many counts. The chain is built from TRBV29-1 and TRBJ2-2; D is unresolved. V lost 3 bases and J lost 6, with 14 bases in between. This CDR3 is 14 amino acids long. Germline lookup yields CDR1 SQVTM and CDR2 ANQGSEA. CDR3 nucleotides: TGCAGCGTTGATTATCCTAAAGAGTCCGGGGAGCTGTTTTTT. This gives the protein CSVDYPKESGELFF.

The chain links TRBV29-1 to TRBJ2-1; D gene unclear. This CDR3 has 11 residues. V was pared by 7 bases and J by 4 bases, with 8 bases between. CDR1 is SQVTM, CDR2 ANQGSEA, per germline. The CDR3 DNA follows: TGCAGCGCGGTGGGATACAATGAGCAGTTCTTC. Amino acid sequence: CSAVGYNEQFF.

J is TRBJ2-5 and V is TRBV20-1, with D maybe TRBD2 (5 bases). The CDR3 runs 12 residues. Germline CDR1 is DFQATT and CDR2 is SNEGSKA (reference sequence). Between the trimmed V and J ends, which lost 5 bases and 5 bases, there was a span of 12 bases. For the CDR3, the DNA is TGCAGTGCTGGTGGCGAGGGTGAGACCCAGTACTTC. Its translation is CSAGGEGETQYF.

The CDR3 DNA follows: TGTGCCAGTAAGGATAGCGGGTCCTCCTACGAGCAGTACTTC. Translated, it gives CASKDSGSSYEQYF. This chain uses TRBV6-1 with TRBJ2-7; 7 nucleotides align to TRBD2. The CDR3 consists of 14 residues. The J segment lost 0 bases and the V segment lost 9 bases, leaving 8 bases of the junction unmatched. Germline V CDR1 and CDR2: MNHNS, SASEGT.

This clonotype was observed a handful of times. The chain employs TRBV6-1 and TRBJ1-5; D may be TRBD1 (5 bases). The germline gives CDR1 MNHNS, CDR2 SASEGT. The V end lost 3 bases, the J end lost 3 bases, and 9 bases lay between the germline ends. CDR3 size: 14 residues. CDR3 residues: CASSDREVNQPQHF. The CDR3 coding sequence is TGTGCCAGCAGTGACAGGGAGGTCAATCAGCCCCAGCATTTT.

This chain links TRBV7-2 with TRBJ2-5, with D possibly matching TRBD2 (6 bases). Trimming cost V 5 bases and J 5 bases, with 21 bases left between them. The germline V gene encodes CDR1 SGHTA and CDR2 FQGNSA. The CDR3 runs to 16 residues. The CDR3 is CASSRTILTVRETQYF. The DNA for the CDR3 is TGTGCCAGCAGCCGGACTATCCTAACGGTCAGGGAGACCCAGTACTTC. Full variable domain (missing parts from reference TRBV7-2 and TRBJ2-5): GAGVSQSPSNKVTEKGKDVELRCDPISGHTALYWYRQSLGQGLEFLIYFQGNSAPDKSGLPSDRFSAERTGGSVSTLTIQRTQQEDSAVYLCASSRTILTVRETQYFGPGTRLLVL.

This clonotype was found a few times. The chain links TRBV15 to TRBJ2-5, with 12 bases lining up with TRBD2. CDR1 LNHNV and CDR2 YYDKDF come from the germline V gene (reference sequence). This CDR3 comprises 18 residues. With 0 bases clipped from V and 5 bases from J, the junction kept 10 bases outside the gene matches. The chain's CDR3 is CATSRDAATSGRFETQYF. CDR3 DNA: TGTGCCACCAGCAGAGATGCCGCCACTAGCGGGAGGTTCGAGACCCAGTACTTC.

This clonotype was observed a handful of times. The genes are TRBV6-2 or TRBV6-3 and TRBJ2-1, with 10 bases aligning to TRBD1. The CDR3 runs 16 residues. Germline lookup yields CDR1 MNHEY and CDR2 SVGEGT. With 7 bases clipped from V and 7 bases from J, the junction kept 13 bases outside the gene matches. The CDR3 region is CASTRAGTGVINEQFF. Here the CDR3 DNA reads TGTGCCAGCACTCGAGCCGGGACAGGGGTGATTAATGAGCAGTTCTTC.

The gene calls are TRBV20-1 and TRBJ1-1; TRBD1 matches 7 bases. Germline assignment: CDR1 DFQATT and CDR2 SNEGSKA (reference sequence). The CDR3 runs to 13 residues. V lost 6 bases to trimming and J lost 0 bases; unmatched junction nucleotides: 4. CDR3 loop: CSANDRVNTEAFF. CDR3 sequence (DNA): TGCAGTGCAAACGACAGGGTGAACACTGAAGCTTTCTTT.

This sequence joins TRBV24-1 and TRBJ2-1; D might be TRBD2 (6 bases). The CDR3 extends over 15 amino acids. The V end lost 2 bases, the J end lost 5 bases, and 12 bases lay between the germline ends. CDR1 is KGHDR, CDR2 SFDVKD, per germline. CDR3 loop: CATSDSGRGDNEQFF. CDR3 DNA: TGTGCCACCAGTGATTCAGGGCGCGGGGACAATGAGCAGTTCTTC.

The V call is TRBV4-2, the J call TRBJ2-5, with a tentative D call TRBD2 (6 bases). Germline V gene data show CDR1 as LGHNA and CDR2 as YNFKEQ. CDR3 size: 15 residues. V was cut by 2 bases and J by 4 bases, with 14 bases left in between. CDR3 protein: CASSQSYGGGETQYF. As DNA, the CDR3 is TGTGCCAGCAGCCAAAGTTATGGGGGAGGAGAGACCCAGTACTTC.

This clonotype came up a few times. V gene TRBV15 combines with J gene TRBJ2-7; a possible D gene is TRBD1 (5 bases). Trimming removed 3 bases from V and 1 base from J, with 10 bases in between. Germline lookup yields CDR1 LNHNV and CDR2 YYDKDF (reference sequence). CDR3 length: 14 residues. The DNA for the CDR3 is TGTGCCACCAGCAGGGACATCTCGTCCTACGAGCAGTACTTC. The encoded protein is CATSRDISSYEQYF.

Only a few counts were recorded for this clonotype. This chain uses TRBV20-1 with TRBJ2-5; no reliable D call. Germline V CDR1 and CDR2: DFQATT, SNEGSKA (reference sequence). This CDR3 has 12 residues. V was pared by 5 bases and J by 5 bases, with 12 bases between. In DNA, the CDR3 is TGCAGTGCTGCCCACGTCGGGGAGACCCAGTACTTC. Residues: CSAAHVGETQYF.

This clonotype was detected a few times. The rearrangement joins TRBV6-2 or TRBV6-3 to TRBJ2-1; TRBD2 matches 7 bases. Trimming cost V 6 bases and J 0 bases; bases outside gene matches: 5. The CDR3 contains 15 residues. Germline V gives CDR1 MNHEY, CDR2 SVGEGT. The CDR3 DNA reads TGTGCCAGCAGGCGAGCGGGGAGCTCCTACAATGAGCAGTTCTTC. It yields the protein CASRRAGSSYNEQFF.

This clonotype turned up a few times. The CDR3 region has the DNA TGCAGTGCTAGATCCAGCTCGGGGACCCAGTACTTC. Its translation is CSARSSSGTQYF. The V gene is TRBV20-1, the J gene TRBJ2-5; D is unclear. Germline values: CDR1 DFQATT, CDR2 SNEGSKA (reference sequence). The V gene lost 2 bases and the J gene lost 7 bases, with 11 bases spanning the gap. The CDR3 runs 12 residues.

This clonotype was recorded a few times. The chain is built from TRBV20-1 and TRBJ2-1; 11 nucleotides align to TRBD2. Per the germline V gene, CDR1 is DFQATT and CDR2 is SNEGSKA (reference sequence). The CDR3 contains 16 residues. The J segment lost 3 bases and the V segment lost 2 bases, leaving 6 bases of the junction unmatched. CDR3 nucleotides: TGCAGTGCTAGACTAGCGGGAGGCCGACGCTACAATGAGCAGTTCTTC. Residues: CSARLAGGRRYNEQFF.

This clonotype was detected only a few times. The J gene is TRBJ1-6, the V gene TRBV4-3; perhaps TRBD1 as D (6 bases). V dropped 0 bases and J dropped 10 bases, with 13 bases sitting between them. The CDR3 is 15 residues long. The germline CDR1 and CDR2 sequences are LGHNA and YSLEER. CDR3 region: CASSQDFGGGSPLHF. The CDR3 nucleotides read TGCGCCAGCAGCCAAGATTTCGGGGGCGGGTCACCCCTCCACTTT.